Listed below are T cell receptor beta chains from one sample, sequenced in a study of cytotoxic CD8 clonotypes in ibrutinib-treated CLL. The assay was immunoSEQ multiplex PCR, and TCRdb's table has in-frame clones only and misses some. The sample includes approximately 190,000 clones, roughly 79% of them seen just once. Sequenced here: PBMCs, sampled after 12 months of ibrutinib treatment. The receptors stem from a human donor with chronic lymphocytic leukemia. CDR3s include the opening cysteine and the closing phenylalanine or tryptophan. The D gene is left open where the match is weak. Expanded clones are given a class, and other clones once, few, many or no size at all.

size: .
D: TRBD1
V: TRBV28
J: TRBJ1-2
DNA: TGTGCCAGCGATACGGGACAGGGCTGGGATGGCTACACCTTC
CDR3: CASDTGQGWDGYTF

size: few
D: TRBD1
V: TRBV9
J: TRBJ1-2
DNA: TGTGCCAGCTCGGACAGGGTGAAAGGCTACACCTTC
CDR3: CASSDRVKGYTF

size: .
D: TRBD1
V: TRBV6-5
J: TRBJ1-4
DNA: TGTGCCAGCAGGCCTCAGGGGGCAGCTGAAAAACTGTTTTTT
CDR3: CASRPQGAAEKLFF

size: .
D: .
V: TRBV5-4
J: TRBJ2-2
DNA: TGTGCCAGCAGCCGGGCAGGTTGGGGGAAGACCGGGGAGCTGTTTTTT
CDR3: CASSRAGWGKTGELFF

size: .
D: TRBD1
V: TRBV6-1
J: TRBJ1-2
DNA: TGTGCCAGCAGAGGGACAGCCGATGATGGCTACACCTTC
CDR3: CASRGTADDGYTF

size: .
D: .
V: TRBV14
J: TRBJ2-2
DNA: TGTGCCAGCAGCGTAGGGGTCCAGCTAGAGCTGTTTTTT
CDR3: CASSVGVQLELFF

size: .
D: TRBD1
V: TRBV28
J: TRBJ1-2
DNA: TGTGCCAGCAGTACCTCGGGACAGGGGTATGGCTACACCTTC
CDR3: CASSTSGQGYGYTF

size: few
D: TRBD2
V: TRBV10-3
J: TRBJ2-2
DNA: TGTGCCATCAGCCACGGGGGGACCGGGGAGCTGTTTTTT
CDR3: CAISHGGTGELFF

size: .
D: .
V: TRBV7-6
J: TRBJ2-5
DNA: TGTGCCAGCAGCTTGGAAGTCGCGGGGGAGACCCAGTACTTC
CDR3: CASSLEVAGETQYF

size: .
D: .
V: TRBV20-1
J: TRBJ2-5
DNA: TGCAGTGCTAGAAGAGAGACCCAGTACTTC
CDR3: CSARRETQYF

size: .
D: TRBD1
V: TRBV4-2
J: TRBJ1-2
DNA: TGTGCCAGCAGCCAAACGACAGGGGCCTCCTATGGCTACACCTTC
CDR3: CASSQTTGASYGYTF

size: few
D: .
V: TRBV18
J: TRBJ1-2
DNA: TGTGCCAGCTCACCACCCGGTGCCTATGGCTACACCTTC
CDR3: CASSPPGAYGYTF